This entry concerns a single T cell receptor beta chain. The antigen it recognizes is unknown. Per-nucleotide qualities are absent, and no much larger clonotype sits a single base away. This sample is drawn from a study of shared clonotypes between healthy human individuals (dated by TCRdb to the early 2020s). Looking at the study overall: The cohort comprised a couple of women and a few men aged 18 to 49 years. For each donor, three plates each were used for CD4 naive and CD4 memory, two plates were used for CD8 naive, and one plate was used for CD8 memory. To estimate repertoire size and how much clonotype sharing occurs between individuals, the study deeply sequenced the blood TCR repertoires of five healthy adults. To increase sequencing depth and limit assay-specific biases, different laboratories used diverse techniques to prepare libraries and sequence TCR repertoires. Leukapheresis yielded between about 0.9 and 9.5 billion PBMCs per donor. Paper-wide results and their limitations: Across a few donors, roughly 5.4% of naive CD4, approximately 3.6% of naive CD8, around 2.5% of memory CD4, and under 0.45% of memory CD8 clonotypes were shared. Because the study included only a small number of donors, the genetic and exposure-history diversity represented was limited. Compared with non-shared clonotypes, the clonotypes found in all four sorted-subset donors had higher generation probabilities. Based on pairwise subsampling, the degree of clonotype sharing among donors was expected to be affected by sequencing depth. Even with the large sequencing depth, rarefaction of the sorted-subset datasets indicated that sequencing was incomplete. Only blood was sampled, and tissue TCR repertoires likely differ from those in blood. Estimated clonotype richness was generally larger for naive than for memory subsets.

CD8 naive samples were obtained by positive selection for CCR7 among CD45RO-negative cells, yielding a CD45RA+CCR7+ population from which TemRA cells were excluded. Donors were healthy HIV-negative adults with no recently reported acute infections or vaccinations. Every donor was a Caucasian adult living in Nashville, Tennessee, USA. Blood was obtained by leukapheresis, after which PBMCs were separated by Ficoll-Histopaque density gradient centrifugation and cryopreserved in liquid nitrogen vapor phase. Analytical flow cytometry was used to check the purity and quantity of every magnetically sorted T cell population. Each sorted fraction had its genomic DNA isolated and then quantified by UV absorbance on a Nanodrop 2000c. Compared with germline, V lacks 6 bases and J lacks 5 bases; bases without a gene match: 9. The germline V gene encodes CDR1 SQVTM and CDR2 ANQGSEA. From its cysteine to its phenylalanine, the CDR3 spans 13 amino acids. The CDR3 DNA has 39 bases and is translated from base 1.

TCR CDR3 regions were amplified from genomic DNA by multiplex PCR using the deep immunoSEQ assay. Genomic DNA extracted from each cell subset was distributed evenly over all wells of several immunoSEQ 96-well plates, and each plate served as one replicate. Each replicate PCR for sorted subsets received roughly 0.2 ug genomic DNA, equal to tens of thousands of T cell genomes. Purified libraries were measured with a Qubit 3.0 fluorometer, size-checked on a Bioanalyzer 2100, and measured again with the KAPA Library Quantification kit. Every immunoSEQ 96-well plate was sequenced on a dedicated single-read 150-cycle Illumina NextSeq 550 flow cell. The original pipeline was this. Because the immunoSEQ output included only junctional sequences and no quality scores, the filtering could not be the same as the filtering used for full-length reads. Sequences were annotated with PyIR, a Python wrapper for IgBLAST v1.9, and V/J genes and CDR3 were assigned using IMGT germline references. Reads were filtered out if the reads had weak V/J assignments (E-value above 1e-6), no CDR3, stop codons, out-of-frame junctions, or ambiguous translated residues. V3J clonotypes were defined by identical inferred V gene, J gene, and CDR3 amino acid sequence. Percentage overlap between repertoires was calculated by dividing the number of shared unique clonotypes by the size of the smaller repertoire. RTK rarefaction, the Chao1 estimator, and Recon v2.1 estimates of unobserved clonotypes were used to assess repertoire richness. For all TCRbeta clonotypes obtained by the gDNA method from a few donors, generation probabilities were computed with OLGA. TCRdb re-hosts the immuneACCESS table, in-frame sequences only. Its copies lack some clones; in the studies checked, an unresolved V gene accounts for under half of them, and the cause for the rest is not known. V, J and clone size were drawn from that table, and D and trimming were deduced from the DNA. This sample comprises about 610,000 clones, around 96% of them detected only once. The ten largest clones take up about 0.11% of the sample.

The V and J genes are TRBV29-1 and TRBJ2-7; TRBD2 aligns with 8 central bases. The sequencing input was naive CD8+ T cells sorted from blood. In the paper's terms, the cell subset or site label means: CD45RA+CCR7+. This clonotype was obtained from a woman aged 25 to 39 in good health. The CDR3 reads CSVPGLVVHEQYF. The nucleotide sequence is given as TGCAGCGTACCGGGACTAGTAGTTCACGAGCAGTACTTC.